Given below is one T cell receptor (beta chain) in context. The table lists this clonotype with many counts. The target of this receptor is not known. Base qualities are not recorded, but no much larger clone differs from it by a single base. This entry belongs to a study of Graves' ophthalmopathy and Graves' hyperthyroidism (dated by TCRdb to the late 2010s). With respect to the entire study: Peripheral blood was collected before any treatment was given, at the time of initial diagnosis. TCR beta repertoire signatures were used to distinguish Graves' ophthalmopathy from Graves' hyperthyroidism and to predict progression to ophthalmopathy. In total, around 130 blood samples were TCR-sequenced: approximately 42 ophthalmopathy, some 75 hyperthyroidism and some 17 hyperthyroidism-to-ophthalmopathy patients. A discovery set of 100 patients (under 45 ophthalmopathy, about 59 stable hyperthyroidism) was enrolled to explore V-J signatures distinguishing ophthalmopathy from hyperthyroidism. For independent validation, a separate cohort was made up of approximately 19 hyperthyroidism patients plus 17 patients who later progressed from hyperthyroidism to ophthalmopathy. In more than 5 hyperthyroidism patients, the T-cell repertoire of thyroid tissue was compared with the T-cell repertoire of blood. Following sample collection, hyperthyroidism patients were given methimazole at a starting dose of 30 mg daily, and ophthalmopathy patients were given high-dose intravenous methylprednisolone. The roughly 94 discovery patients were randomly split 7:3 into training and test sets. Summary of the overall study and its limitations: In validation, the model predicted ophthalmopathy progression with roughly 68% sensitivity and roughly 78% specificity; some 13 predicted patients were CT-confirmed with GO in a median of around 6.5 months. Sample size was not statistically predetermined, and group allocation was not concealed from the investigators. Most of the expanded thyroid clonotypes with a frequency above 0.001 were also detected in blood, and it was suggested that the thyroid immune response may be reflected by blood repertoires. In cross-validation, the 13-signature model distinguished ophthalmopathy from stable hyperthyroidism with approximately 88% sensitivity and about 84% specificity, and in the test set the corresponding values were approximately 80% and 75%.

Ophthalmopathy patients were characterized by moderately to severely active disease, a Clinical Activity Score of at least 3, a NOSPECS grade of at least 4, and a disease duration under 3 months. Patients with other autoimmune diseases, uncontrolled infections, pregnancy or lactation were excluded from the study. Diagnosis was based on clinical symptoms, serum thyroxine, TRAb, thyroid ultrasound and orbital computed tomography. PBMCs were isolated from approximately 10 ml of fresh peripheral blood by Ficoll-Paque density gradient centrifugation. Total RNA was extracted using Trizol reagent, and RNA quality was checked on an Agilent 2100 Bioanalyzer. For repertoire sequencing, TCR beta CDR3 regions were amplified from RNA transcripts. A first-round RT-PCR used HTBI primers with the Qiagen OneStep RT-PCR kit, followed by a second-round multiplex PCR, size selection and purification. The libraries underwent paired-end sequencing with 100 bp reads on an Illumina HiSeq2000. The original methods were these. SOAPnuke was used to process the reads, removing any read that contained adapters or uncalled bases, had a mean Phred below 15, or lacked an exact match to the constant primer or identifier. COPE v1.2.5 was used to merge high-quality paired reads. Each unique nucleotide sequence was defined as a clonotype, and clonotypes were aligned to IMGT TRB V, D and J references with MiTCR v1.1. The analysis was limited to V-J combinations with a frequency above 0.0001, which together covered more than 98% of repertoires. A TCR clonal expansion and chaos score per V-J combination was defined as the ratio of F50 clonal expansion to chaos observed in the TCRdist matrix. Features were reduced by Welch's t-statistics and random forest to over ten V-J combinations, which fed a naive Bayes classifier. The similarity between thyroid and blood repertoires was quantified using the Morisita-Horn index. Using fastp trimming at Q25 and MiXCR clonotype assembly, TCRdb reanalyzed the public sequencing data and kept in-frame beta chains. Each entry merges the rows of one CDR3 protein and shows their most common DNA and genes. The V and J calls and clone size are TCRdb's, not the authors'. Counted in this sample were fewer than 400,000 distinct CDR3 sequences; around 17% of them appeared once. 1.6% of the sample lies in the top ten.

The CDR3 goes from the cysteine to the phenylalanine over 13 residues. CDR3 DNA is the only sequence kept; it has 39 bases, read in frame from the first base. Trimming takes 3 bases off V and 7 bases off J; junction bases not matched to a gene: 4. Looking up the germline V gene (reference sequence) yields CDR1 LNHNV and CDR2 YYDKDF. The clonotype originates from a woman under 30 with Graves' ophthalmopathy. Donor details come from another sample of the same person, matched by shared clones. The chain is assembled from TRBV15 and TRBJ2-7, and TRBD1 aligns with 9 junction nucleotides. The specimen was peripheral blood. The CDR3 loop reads CATSSGQGREQYF. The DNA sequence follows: TGTGCCACCAGCAGTGGACAGGGGAGAGAGCAGTACTTC.